These T cell receptor beta chains were read from a single sample in a study of T cells in Graves' hyperthyroidism and ophthalmopathy. MiXCR was run by TCRdb on the multiplex PCR reads, yielding one entry per CDR3 protein. The data show about 400,000 distinct CDR3 sequences, over 12% seen once. The sequenced material came from blood. The source of these receptors is a man between 45 and 60 years old with Graves' ophthalmopathy. Each CDR3 is given with its conserved first and last residue. D genes are given only for firm matches. Only part of the rows carry a size: once, few, many, or a class if the clone is expanded.

v_gene	j_gene	d_gene	abundance	CDR3nt	CDR3aa
TRBV27	TRBJ1-1	-	many	TGTGCCAGCAGTTTATCAAAGGAGCAGGGGATGAACACTGAAGCTTTCTTT	CASSLSKEQGMNTEAFF
TRBV6-5	TRBJ2-1	TRBD2	once	TGTGCCAGCAGTTACAGGACTAGCGGGGCAAATGAGCAGTTCTTC	CASSYRTSGANEQFF
TRBV28	TRBJ1-2	TRBD1	many	TGTGCCAGCAGCTACGACAGGGTAGGCTATGGCTACACCTTC	CASSYDRVGYGYTF
TRBV10-3	TRBJ1-2	TRBD1	-	TGTGCCATCAGTGAACGCCAGGGGGGTGGCTACACCTTC	CAISERQGGGYTF
TRBV5-6	TRBJ2-5	-	many	TGTGCCAGCAGCTTGTATGGCGGCCAAGAGACCCAGTACTTC	CASSLYGGQETQYF
TRBV28	TRBJ2-5	-	many	TGTGCCAGCAGCTCACGACAGATTCAAGAGACCCAGTACTTC	CASSSRQIQETQYF
TRBV29-1	TRBJ2-2	-	few	TGCAGCGTCTTGTGGGGCCCGGGGACTGCGACGGGGGGGGAGCTGTTTTTT	CSVLWGPGTATGGELFF
TRBV7-2	TRBJ2-1	-	-	TGTGCCAGCAACTTAGCCCTGGGCGGGTATGAGCAGTTCTTC	CASNLALGGYEQFF
TRBV27	TRBJ1-1	-	many	TGTGCCAGCAGTTTATCGCAGACCCTTTCCACTGAAGCTTTCTTT	CASSLSQTLSTEAFF
TRBV11-2	TRBJ2-7	TRBD2	many	TGTGCCAGCAGCCTAGGGGTAGCGGGGGCGTACGAGCAGTACTTC	CASSLGVAGAYEQYF
TRBV2	TRBJ1-5	-	many	TGTGCCAGCAGTGACCCAGGGCCCCAGCATTTT	CASSDPGPQHF
TRBV12-3/TRBV12-4	TRBJ2-2	TRBD2	-	TGTGCCAGCAGTTTGAGGGGGAGACTAGCGGGAATCGGGGAGCTGTTTTTT	CASSLRGRLAGIGELFF
TRBV28	TRBJ2-7	TRBD2	many	TGTGCCAGCAGTCTGCACGGAAGCGGGGATTACGAGCAGTACTTC	CASSLHGSGDYEQYF
TRBV29-1	TRBJ2-7	-	many	TGCAGCGTTGTCCCTCTGGGGAGTTACGAGCAGTACTTC	CSVVPLGSYEQYF
TRBV25-1	TRBJ2-5	-	-	TGTGCCAGCAGGGGGGCGAAGACCCAGTACTTC	CASRGAKTQYF
TRBV5-1	TRBJ1-1	-	many	TGCGCCAGCAGCATGGGCGGGAGCACTGAAGCTTTCTTT	CASSMGGSTEAFF
TRBV11-3	TRBJ2-1	-	many	TGTGCCAGCAGCTTAGTTGGGTCCTCAGTAACGGGGGCCTACAATGAGCAGTTCTTC	CASSLVGSSVTGAYNEQFF
TRBV7-8	TRBJ1-3	TRBD1	few	TGTGCCAGCAGATATGGGAGGGGGCATGGAAACACCATATATTTT	CASRYGRGHGNTIYF
TRBV20-1	TRBJ1-5	TRBD1	few	TGCAGTGCTGGACTAGGGACAGGGTATAATCAGCCCCAGCATTTT	CSAGLGTGYNQPQHF
TRBV5-1	TRBJ2-1	-	many	TGCGCCAGCAGCCTCGACACGAATGAGCAGTTCTTC	CASSLDTNEQFF
TRBV16	TRBJ1-2	-	-	TGTGCCAGCAGACGTGGGGGCGAAGGCTACACCTTC	CASRRGGEGYTF
TRBV6-1	TRBJ2-3	TRBD2	-	TGTGCCAGCAGCACCCGACTAGCGGGTAGCACAGATACGCAGTATTTT	CASSTRLAGSTDTQYF
TRBV6-1	TRBJ2-3	TRBD1	many	TGTGCCAGCAGTGAATGGGGACAGACCACAGATACGCAGTATTTT	CASSEWGQTTDTQYF
TRBV2	TRBJ1-1	TRBD1	few	TGTGCCAGCAGTGAAGGGAGGACAGGGAACACTGAAGCTTTCTTT	CASSEGRTGNTEAFF
TRBV12-3/TRBV12-4	TRBJ2-2	-	-	TGTGCCAGCAGGGTGGGGAACACCGGGGAGCTGTTTTTT	CASRVGNTGELFF
TRBV20-1	TRBJ1-1	-	few	TGCAGTGCTAGACGACCGGAGGCCACTGAAGCTTTCTTT	CSARRPEATEAFF
TRBV4-2	TRBJ1-4	-	-	TGTGCCAGCAGCCAAGGGGGAGGGGGTGGTGAAAAACTGTTTTTT	CASSQGGGGGEKLFF
TRBV30	TRBJ2-7	-	many	TGTGCCTGGAGAGGGCCAGGGCCCTACGAGCAGTACTTC	CAWRGPGPYEQYF
TRBV30	TRBJ1-5	-	many	TGTGCCTGGAGTCCCGGTGGGAGAGACCAGCCCCAGCATTTT	CAWSPGGRDQPQHF
TRBV7-9	TRBJ2-3	TRBD1	-	TGTGCCAGCAGCCAAGGACAGGGGGCAGGAGATACGCAGTATTTT	CASSQGQGAGDTQYF
TRBV20-1	TRBJ2-1	-	-	TGCAGTGCTTTGCCCTTAGCGGAGTTCTACAATGAGCAGTTCTTC	CSALPLAEFYNEQFF
TRBV18	TRBJ2-3	TRBD2	-	TGTACCAGCTCACCAACTAGCGGCACAGATACGCAGTATTTT	CTSSPTSGTDTQYF
TRBV30	TRBJ1-1	TRBD1	-	TGTGCCTGGGGTCGCGTCCGACAGGGAAGGTGGACTGAAGCTTTCTTT	CAWGRVRQGRWTEAFF
TRBV15	TRBJ2-1	-	few	TGTGCCACCCGTGGAGTATTTTACGATGAGCAGTTCTTC	CATRGVFYDEQFF
TRBV30	TRBJ2-7	-	many	TGTGCCTGGAGTCCCAGCTCCTACGAGCAGTACTTC	CAWSPSSYEQYF